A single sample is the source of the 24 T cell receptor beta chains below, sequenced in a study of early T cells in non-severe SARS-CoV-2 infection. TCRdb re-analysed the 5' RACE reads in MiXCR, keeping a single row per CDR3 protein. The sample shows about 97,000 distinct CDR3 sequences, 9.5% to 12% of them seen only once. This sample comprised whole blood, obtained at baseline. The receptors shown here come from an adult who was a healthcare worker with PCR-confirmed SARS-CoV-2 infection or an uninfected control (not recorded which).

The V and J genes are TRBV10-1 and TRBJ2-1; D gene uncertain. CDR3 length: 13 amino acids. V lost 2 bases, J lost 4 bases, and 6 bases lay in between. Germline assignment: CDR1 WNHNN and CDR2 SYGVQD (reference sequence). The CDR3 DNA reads TGCGCCAGCAGTGAGGTCCCGTACAATGAGCAGTTCTTC. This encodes CASSEVPYNEQFF.

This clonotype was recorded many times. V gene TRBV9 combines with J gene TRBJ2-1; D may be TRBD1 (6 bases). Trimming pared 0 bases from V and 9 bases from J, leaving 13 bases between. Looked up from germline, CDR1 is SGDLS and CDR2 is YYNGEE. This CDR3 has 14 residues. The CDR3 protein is CASSVGQAKGEQFF. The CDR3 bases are TGTGCCAGCAGCGTAGGACAGGCTAAGGGTGAGCAGTTCTTC. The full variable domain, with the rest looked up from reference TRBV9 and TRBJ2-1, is DSGVTQTPKHLITATGQRVTLRCSPRSGDLSVYWYQQSLDQGLQFLIQYYNGEERAKGNILERFSAQQFPDLHSELNLSSLELGDSALYFCASSVGQAKGEQFFGPGTRLTVL.

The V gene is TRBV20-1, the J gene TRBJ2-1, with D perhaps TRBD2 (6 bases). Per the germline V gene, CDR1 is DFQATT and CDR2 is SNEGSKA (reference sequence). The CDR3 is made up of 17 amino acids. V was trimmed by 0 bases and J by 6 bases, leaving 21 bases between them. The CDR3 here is CSARDPPAGVKGNEQFF. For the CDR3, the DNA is TGCAGTGCTAGAGATCCCCCAGCGGGTGTTAAAGGCAATGAGCAGTTCTTC.

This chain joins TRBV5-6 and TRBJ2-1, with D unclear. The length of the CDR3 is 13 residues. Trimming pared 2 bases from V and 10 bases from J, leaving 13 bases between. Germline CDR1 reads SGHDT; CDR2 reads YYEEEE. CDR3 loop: CASSFGVGREQFF. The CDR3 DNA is TGTGCCAGCAGCTTCGGTGTGGGTAGGGAGCAGTTCTTC.

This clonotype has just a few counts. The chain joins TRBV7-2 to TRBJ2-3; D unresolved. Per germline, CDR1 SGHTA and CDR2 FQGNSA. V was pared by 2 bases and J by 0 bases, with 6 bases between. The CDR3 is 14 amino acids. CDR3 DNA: TGTGCCAGCAGCTTAAGGTACAGCACAGATACGCAGTATTTT. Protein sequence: CASSLRYSTDTQYF.

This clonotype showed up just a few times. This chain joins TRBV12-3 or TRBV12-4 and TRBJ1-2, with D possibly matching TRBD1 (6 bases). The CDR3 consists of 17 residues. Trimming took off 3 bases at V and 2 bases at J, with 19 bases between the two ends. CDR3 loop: CASSFTLTRGRNYGYTF. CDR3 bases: TGTGCCAGCAGTTTCACCCTTACCAGGGGTAGGAACTATGGCTACACCTTC.

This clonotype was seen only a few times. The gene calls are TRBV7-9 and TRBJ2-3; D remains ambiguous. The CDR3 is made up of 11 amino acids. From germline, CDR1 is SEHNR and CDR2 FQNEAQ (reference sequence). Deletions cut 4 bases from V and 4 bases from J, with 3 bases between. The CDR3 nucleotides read TGTGCCAGCAGCTGGGCAGATACGCAGTATTTT. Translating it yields CASSWADTQYF.

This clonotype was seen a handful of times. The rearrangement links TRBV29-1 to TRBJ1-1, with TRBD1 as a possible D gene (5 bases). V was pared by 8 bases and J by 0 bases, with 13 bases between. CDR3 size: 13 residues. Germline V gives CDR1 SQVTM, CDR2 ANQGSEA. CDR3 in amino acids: CSKNRLLNTEAFF. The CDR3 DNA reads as TGCAGCAAGAACAGGCTTTTGAACACTGAAGCTTTCTTT. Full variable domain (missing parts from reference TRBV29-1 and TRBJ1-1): SAVISQKPSRDICQRGTSLTIQCQVDSQVTMMFWYRQQPGQSLTLIATANQGSEATYESGFVIDKFPISRPNLTFSTLTVSNMSPEDSSIYLCSKNRLLNTEAFFGQGTRLTVV.

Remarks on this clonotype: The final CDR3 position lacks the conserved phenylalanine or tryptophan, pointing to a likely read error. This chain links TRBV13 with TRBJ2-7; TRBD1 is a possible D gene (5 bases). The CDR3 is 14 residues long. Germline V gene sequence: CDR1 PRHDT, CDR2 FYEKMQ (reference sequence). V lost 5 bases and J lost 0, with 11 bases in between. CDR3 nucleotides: TGTGCCAGCAGCATCAGGGAATTCTCCTACGAGCAGTACTAC. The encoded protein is CASSIREFSYEQYY.

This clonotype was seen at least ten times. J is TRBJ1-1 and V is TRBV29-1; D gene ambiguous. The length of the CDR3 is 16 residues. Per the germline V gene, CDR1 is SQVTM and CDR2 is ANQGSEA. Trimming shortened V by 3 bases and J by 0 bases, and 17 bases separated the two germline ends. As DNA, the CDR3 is TGCAGCGTTGATCGGAGTGGATATCTGATGAACACTGAAGCTTTCTTT. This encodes CSVDRSGYLMNTEAFF. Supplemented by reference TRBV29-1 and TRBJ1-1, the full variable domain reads SAVISQKPSRDICQRGTSLTIQCQVDSQVTMMFWYRQQPGQSLTLIATANQGSEATYESGFVIDKFPISRPNLTFSTLTVSNMSPEDSSIYLCSVDRSGYLMNTEAFFGQGTRLTVV.

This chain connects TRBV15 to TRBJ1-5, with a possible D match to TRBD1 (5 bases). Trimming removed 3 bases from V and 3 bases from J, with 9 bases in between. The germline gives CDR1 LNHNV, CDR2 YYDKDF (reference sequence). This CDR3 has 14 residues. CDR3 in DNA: TGTGCCACCAGCAGGACAGCGCTCAATCAGCCCCAGCATTTT. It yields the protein CATSRTALNQPQHF. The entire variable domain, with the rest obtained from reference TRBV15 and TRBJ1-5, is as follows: DAMVIQNPRYQVTQFGKPVTLSCSQTLNHNVMYWYQQKSSQAPKLLFHYYDKDFNNEADTPDNFQSRRPNTSFCFLDIRSPGLGDTAMYLCATSRTALNQPQHFGDGTRLSIL.

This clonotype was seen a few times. The CDR3 DNA reads TGCAGTGCTAGAGATTCGGGTTTTCTCGCCGGGGAGCTGTTTTTT. As protein: CSARDSGFLAGELFF. The J gene is TRBJ2-2, the V gene TRBV20-1; D is undetermined. Germline V gene lookup returns CDR1 DFQATT and CDR2 SNEGSKA (reference sequence). Trimming cost V 0 bases and J 6 bases, with 14 bases left between them. This CDR3 has 15 amino acids.

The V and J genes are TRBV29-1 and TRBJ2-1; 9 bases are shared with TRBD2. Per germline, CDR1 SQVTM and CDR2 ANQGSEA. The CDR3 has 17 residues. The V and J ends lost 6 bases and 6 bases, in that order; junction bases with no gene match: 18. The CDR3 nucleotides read TGCAGCGTCGAAACTTTCGGGACTAGCCACCTAGGCAATGAGCAGTTCTTC. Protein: CSVETFGTSHLGNEQFF.

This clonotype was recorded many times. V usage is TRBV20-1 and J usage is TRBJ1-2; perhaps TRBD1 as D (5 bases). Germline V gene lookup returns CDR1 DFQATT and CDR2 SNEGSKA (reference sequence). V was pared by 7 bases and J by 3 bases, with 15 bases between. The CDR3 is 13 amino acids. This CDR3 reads CSGQGGLDYGYTF. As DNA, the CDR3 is TGCAGTGGGCAGGGAGGTTTGGACTATGGCTACACCTTC.

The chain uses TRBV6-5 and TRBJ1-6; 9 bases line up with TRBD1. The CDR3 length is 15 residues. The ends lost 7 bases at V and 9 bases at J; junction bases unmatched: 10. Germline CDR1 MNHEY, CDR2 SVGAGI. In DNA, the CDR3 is TGTGCCAGCACCAGAACAGGGGGCCAGATTTCACCCCTCCACTTT. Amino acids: CASTRTGGQISPLHF.

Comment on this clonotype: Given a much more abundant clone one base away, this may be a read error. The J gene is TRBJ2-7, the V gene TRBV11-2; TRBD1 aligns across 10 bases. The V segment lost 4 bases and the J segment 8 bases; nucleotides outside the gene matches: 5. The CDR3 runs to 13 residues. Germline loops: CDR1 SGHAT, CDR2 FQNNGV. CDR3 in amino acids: CASSSPTGGKQYF. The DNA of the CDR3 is TGTGCCAGCAGCTCCCCGACAGGGGGCAAGCAGTACTTC.

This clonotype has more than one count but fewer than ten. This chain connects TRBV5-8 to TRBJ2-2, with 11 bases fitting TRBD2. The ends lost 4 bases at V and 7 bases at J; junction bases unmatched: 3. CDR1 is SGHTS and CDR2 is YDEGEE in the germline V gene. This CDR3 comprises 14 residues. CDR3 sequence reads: CASSIGTSGGELFF. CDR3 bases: TGTGCCAGCAGCATCGGGACTAGCGGCGGGGAGCTGTTTTTT. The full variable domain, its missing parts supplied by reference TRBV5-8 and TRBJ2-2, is EAGVTQSPTHLIKTRGQQATLRCSPISGHTSVYWYQQALGLGLQFLLWYDEGEERNRGNFPPRFSGRQFPNYSSELNVNALELEDSALYLCASSIGTSGGELFFGEGSRLTVL.

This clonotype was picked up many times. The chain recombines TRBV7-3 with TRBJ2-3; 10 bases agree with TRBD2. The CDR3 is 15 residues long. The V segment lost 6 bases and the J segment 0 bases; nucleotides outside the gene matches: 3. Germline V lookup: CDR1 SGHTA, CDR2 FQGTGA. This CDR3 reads CASRASGSSTDTQYF. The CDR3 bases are TGTGCCAGCAGAGCTAGCGGGAGTAGCACAGATACGCAGTATTTT.

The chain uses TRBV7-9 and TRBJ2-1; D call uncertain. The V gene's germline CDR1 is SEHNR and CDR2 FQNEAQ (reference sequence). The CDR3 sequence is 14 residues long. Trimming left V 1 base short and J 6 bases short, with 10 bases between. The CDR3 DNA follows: TGTGCCAGCAGCTTAGGACGAGGCACCAATGAGCAGTTCTTC. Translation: CASSLGRGTNEQFF.

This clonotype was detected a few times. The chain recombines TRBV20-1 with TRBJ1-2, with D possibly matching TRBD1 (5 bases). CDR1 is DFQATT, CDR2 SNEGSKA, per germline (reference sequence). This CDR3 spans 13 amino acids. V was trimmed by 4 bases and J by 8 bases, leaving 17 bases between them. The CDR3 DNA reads TGCAGTGCTATTTCAGGGATGGTTCGAGGCTACACCTTC. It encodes CSAISGMVRGYTF.

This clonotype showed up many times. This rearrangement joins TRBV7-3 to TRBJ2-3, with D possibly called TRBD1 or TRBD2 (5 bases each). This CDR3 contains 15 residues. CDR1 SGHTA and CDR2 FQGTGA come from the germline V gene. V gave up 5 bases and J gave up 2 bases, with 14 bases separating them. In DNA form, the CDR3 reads TGTGCCAGCAGCCCCACGGGGCCCTTCACAGATACGCAGTATTTT. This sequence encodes CASSPTGPFTDTQYF.

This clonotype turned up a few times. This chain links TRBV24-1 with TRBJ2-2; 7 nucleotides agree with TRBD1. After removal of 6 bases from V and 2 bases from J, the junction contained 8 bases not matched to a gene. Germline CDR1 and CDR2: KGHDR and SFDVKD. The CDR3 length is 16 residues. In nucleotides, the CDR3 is TGTGCCACCAGTCCCGGGACAGTGATAAACACCGGGGAGCTGTTTTTT. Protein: CATSPGTVINTGELFF.

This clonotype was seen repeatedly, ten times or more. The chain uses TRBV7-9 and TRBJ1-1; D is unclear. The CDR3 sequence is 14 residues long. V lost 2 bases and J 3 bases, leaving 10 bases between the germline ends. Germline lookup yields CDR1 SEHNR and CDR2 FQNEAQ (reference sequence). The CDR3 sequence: CASSLSRADTEAFF. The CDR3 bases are TGTGCCAGCAGCTTAAGTCGGGCGGACACTGAAGCTTTCTTT.

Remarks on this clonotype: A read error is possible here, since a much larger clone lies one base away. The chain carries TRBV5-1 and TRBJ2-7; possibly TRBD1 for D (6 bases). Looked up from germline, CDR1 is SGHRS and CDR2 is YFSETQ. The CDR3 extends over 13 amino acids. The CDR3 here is CASSMAAPGERYF. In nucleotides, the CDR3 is TGCGCCAGCAGCATGGCGGCCCCAGGGGAGCGGTACTTC. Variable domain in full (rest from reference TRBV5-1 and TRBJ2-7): KAGVTQTPRYLIKTRGQQVTLSCSPISGHRSVSWYQQTPGQGLQFLFEYFSETQRNKGNFPGRFSGRQFSNSRSEMNVSTLELGDSALYLCASSMAAPGERYFGPGTRLTVT.